This TCR beta chain was recovered during a study of cytomegalovirus exposure and HLA in healthy donors. Across the study: About 85 million unique TCRs from HLA-typed donors were held in an early release of data. Findings of the study overall: TCR beta chain V- and J-gene trimming was linked, in a later analysis, to a missense variant in DCLRE1C.

Both 60 Vbeta primers and 13 Jbeta primers went into the PCR. The method was immunoSEQ multiplex PCR; TCRdb's version includes in-frame clones alone and lacks a portion of them. Altogether about 150,000 clones are present, around 75% being singletons, with the ten largest covering approximately 2.4%. The CDR3 has 13 amino acids. V shed 5 bases, J shed 12 bases, and the junction held 8 bases outside the gene matches. Germline V lookup: CDR1 SGHVS, CDR2 FNYEAQ. On this clone: Its antigen is as yet unknown. This CDR3 is also generated by other DNA sequences in the sample.

The sample consisted of PBMCs. The V and J genes are TRBV7-6 and TRBJ2-7; 12 nucleotides agree with TRBD1. This TCR came from a male donor in good health and CMV-seronegative. CDR3 sequence (DNA): TGTGCCAGCAGCACGGGACAGGGGGCTTGGCTGTACTTC. It encodes CASSTGQGAWLYF.